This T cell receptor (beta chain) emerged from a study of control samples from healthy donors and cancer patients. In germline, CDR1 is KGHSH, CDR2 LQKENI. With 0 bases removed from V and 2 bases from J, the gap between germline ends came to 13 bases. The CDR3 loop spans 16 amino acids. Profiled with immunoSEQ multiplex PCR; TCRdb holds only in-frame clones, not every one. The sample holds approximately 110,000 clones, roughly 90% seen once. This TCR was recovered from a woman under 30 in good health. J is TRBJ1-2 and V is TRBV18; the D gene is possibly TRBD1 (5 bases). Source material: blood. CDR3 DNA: TGTGCCAGCTCACCACCTGTTGAGGCAGGGAACTATGGCTACACCTTC. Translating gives CASSPPVEAGNYGYTF.